This TCR beta chain was identified during a study of cytomegalovirus exposure and HLA in healthy donors. Study summary: As an earlier analysis found, some 170 million T cells yielded approximately 100 million unique TCR beta sequences.

Turning to this clone: Its antigen is still unknown.

Primers included in the PCR were 60 Vbeta and 13 Jbeta primers. Only in-frame clones appear in the TCRdb table, and some are missing; sequencing was by immunoSEQ multiplex PCR. Among some 130,000 clones listed, 74% were seen once. Study findings and constraints: The study listed 150 to 200 cytomegalovirus-associated TCR beta chains.

Per the germline V gene, CDR1 is MNHEY and CDR2 is SVGAGI. CDR3 length: 14 residues. The ends were cut back, 8 bases at V and 1 base at J, with 11 bases in the middle. Sequenced material: PBMCs. The chain links TRBV6-5 to TRBJ2-2; a possible D gene is TRBD2 (5 bases). This TCR was sampled from a woman aged 45-59 years in good health and CMV-seropositive. The CDR3 region has the DNA TGTGCCAGCCTCTCCCGGGGGAACACCGGGGAGCTGTTTTTT. Residues: CASLSRGNTGELFF.